The rows below give T cell receptor beta chains drawn from one sample of a study of shared clonotypes between healthy human individuals. Produced via immunoSEQ multiplex PCR; TCRdb's table is partial and in-frame only. The sample comprises 2.5 million or so clones, about 92% of which are singletons, and around 0.14% rests with the top ten. Sequenced material: naive CD4+ T cells sorted from blood. Receptor source: a man younger than 35 in good health. The CDR3 runs from the conserved cysteine through the conserved F or W. D genes are given only for firm matches.

d_call j_call v_call cdr3_nt cdr3_aa
TRBD1 TRBJ1-2 TRBV30 TGTGCCTGGAGTCCTTCTCAGACAGGGTCCTATGGCTACACCTTC CAWSPSQTGSYGYTF
TRBD2 TRBJ2-1 TRBV7-2 TGTGCCAGCAGCTTAGCTCTGACTAGCGGGGGGTTTTTAAGCAATGAGCAGTTCTTC CASSLALTSGGFLSNEQFF
TRBD1 TRBJ2-6 TRBV28 TGTGCCAGCAGTTTTTTCGGACAGGGGGCGTCTGGGGCCAACGTCCTGACTTTC CASSFFGQGASGANVLTF
NA TRBJ1-1 TRBV6-1 TGTGCCAGCAGTTGGGGTATGAACACTGAAGCTTTCTTT CASSWGMNTEAFF
NA TRBJ2-1 TRBV6-5 TGTGCCAGCAGTTACTCGTGGCTAGACTACAATGAGCAGTTCTTC CASSYSWLDYNEQFF
TRBD1 TRBJ1-1 TRBV5-1 TGCGCCAGCAGCCGCCGGACAGGGGGCAACACTGAAGCTTTCTTT CASSRRTGGNTEAFF
NA TRBJ2-2 TRBV7-2 TGTGCCAGCAGCTTAGTATCCAGCGTCGACACCGGGGAGCTGTTTTTT CASSLVSSVDTGELFF
NA TRBJ1-5 TRBV6-1 TGTGCCAGCAGTGAGTTCCGAGGTCCCCAGCATTTT CASSEFRGPQHF
TRBD1 TRBJ1-5 TRBV19 TGTGCCAGTAGCCTACAGGGGCCTTATCAGCCCCAGCATTTT CASSLQGPYQPQHF
TRBD2 TRBJ2-3 TRBV6-5 TGTGCCAGCAGTTTGCGGACTAGCGGGAGTACAGATACGCAGTATTTT CASSLRTSGSTDTQYF